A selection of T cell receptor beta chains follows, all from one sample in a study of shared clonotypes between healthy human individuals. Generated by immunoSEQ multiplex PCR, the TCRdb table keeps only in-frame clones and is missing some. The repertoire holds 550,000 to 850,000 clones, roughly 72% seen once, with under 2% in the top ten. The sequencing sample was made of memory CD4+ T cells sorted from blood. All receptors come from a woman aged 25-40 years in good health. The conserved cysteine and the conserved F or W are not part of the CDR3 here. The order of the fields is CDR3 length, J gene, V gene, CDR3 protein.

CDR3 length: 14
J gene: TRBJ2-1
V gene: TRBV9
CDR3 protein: ASSAQTSGRYNEQF

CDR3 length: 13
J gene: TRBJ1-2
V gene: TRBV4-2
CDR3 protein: ASSQDPAVNYGYT

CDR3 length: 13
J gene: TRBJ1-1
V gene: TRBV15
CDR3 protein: ATSRGGQGNTEAF

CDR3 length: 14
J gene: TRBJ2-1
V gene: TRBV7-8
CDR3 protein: ASSLEAGVSYNEQF

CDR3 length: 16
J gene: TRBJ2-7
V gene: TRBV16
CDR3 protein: ASSQSLGQIKASYEQY

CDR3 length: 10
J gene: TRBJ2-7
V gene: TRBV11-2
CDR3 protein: ASSLTRAEQY

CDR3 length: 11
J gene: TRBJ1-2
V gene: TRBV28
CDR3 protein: ASSETAGVGYT

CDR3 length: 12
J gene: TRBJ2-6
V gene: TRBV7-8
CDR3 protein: ASSPSSGANVLT

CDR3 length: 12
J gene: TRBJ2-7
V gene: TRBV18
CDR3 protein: ASSPLQVAYEQY

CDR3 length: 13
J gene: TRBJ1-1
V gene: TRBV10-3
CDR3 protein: AISESDRPGTEAF

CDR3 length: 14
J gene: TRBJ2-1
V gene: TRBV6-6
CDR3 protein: ASSLTTQGPVGEQF

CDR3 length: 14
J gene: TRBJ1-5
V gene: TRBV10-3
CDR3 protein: AIRGTGYNSNQPQH

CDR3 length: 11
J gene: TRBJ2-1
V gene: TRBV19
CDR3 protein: ASTPASGNEQF

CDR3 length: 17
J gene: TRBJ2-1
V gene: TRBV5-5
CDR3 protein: ASSLVGEGAGGVRNEQF

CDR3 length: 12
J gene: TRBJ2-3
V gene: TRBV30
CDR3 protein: AWRPGTETDTQY

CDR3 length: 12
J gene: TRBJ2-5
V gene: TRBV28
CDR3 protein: ASSDRTSGRTQY

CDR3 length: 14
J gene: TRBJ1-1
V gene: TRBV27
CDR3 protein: ASSSRPGTGNTEAF

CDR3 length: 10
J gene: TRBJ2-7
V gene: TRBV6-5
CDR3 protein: ASSSTGNEQY

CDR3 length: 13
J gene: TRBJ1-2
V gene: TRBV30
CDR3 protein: AWSKITARLLGYT

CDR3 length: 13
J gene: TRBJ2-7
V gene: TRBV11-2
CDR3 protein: ASSLEWGFNYEQY

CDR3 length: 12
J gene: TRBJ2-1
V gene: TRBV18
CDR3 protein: ASSPTSTSNEQF

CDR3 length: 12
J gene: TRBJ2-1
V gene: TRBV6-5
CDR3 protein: ASGRLGSYNEQF